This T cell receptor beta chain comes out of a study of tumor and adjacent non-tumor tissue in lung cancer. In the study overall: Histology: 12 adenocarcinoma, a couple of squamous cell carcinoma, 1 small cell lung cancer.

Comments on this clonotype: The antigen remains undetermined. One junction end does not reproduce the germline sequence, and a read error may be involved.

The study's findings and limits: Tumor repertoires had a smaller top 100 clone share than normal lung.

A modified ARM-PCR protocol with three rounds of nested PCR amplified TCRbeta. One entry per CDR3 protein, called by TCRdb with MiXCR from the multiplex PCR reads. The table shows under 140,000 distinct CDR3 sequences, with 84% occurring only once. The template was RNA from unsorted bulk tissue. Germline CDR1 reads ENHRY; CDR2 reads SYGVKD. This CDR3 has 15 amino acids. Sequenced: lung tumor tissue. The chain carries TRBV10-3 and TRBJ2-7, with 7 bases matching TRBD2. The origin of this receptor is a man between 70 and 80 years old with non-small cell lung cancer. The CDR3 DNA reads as TGTGCCACCAGTGGTACTTCATGGGCCGGGAGGGAGCAGTACTTC. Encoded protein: CATSGTSWAGREQYF.